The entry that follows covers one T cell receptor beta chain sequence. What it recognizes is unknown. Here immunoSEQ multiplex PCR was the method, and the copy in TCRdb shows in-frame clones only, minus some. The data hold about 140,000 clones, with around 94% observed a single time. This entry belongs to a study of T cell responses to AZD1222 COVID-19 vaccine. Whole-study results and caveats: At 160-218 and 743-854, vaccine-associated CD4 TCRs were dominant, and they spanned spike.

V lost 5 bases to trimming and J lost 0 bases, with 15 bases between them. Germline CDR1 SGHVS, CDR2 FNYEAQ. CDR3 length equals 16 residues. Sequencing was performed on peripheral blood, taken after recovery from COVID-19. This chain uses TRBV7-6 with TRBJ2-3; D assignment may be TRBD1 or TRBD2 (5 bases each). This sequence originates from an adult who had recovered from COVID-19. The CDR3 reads CASSVSREKSTDTQYF. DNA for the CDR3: TGTGCCAGCAGCGTATCCAGGGAGAAGAGCACAGATACGCAGTATTTT.